This T cell receptor beta chain was captured by sequencing in a study of cytomegalovirus exposure and HLA in healthy donors. Overall study results and limits: The majority of TCR sequences were rare, yet some public TCRs appeared in many donors. Common viral pathogens seemed to be connected with several of the most significant clusters, according to a later analysis. Among immune exposure information, only CMV serostatus was available.

The CDR3 has 15 residues. Germline CDR1 reads MNHEY; CDR2 reads SVGAGI. Trimming pared 0 bases from V and 5 bases from J, leaving 13 bases between. The PCR used 60 Vbeta and 13 Jbeta primers. Measured with immunoSEQ multiplex PCR; TCRdb has only the in-frame clones, and not every one. This sample yields approximately 75,000 clones, of which 65% to 90% are seen a single time; 15% to 20% belongs to the top ten. This clone was seen more than once but under ten times. The antigen remains unidentified. The genes are TRBV6-5 and TRBJ1-2, with D maybe TRBD1 (5 bases). This TCR derives from a man between 65 and 85 years old in good health and CMV-seropositive. The material sequenced was PBMCs. The CDR3 coding sequence is TGTGCCAGCAGTTACTCGATCGGGGGGGAATATGGCTACACCTTC. Translation: CASSYSIGGEYGYTF.